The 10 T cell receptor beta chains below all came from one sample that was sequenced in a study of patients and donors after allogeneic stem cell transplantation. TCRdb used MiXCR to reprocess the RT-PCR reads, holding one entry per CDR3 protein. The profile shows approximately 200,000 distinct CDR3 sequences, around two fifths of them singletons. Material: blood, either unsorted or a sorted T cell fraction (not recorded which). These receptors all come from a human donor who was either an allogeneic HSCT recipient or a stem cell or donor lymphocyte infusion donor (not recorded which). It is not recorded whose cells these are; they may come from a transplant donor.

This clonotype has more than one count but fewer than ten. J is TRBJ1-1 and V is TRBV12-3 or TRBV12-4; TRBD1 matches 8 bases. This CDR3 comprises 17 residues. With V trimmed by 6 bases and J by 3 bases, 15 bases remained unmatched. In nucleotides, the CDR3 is TGTGCCAGCAGCACGCGACAGGGGATGGGTACGGACACTGAAGCTTTCTTT. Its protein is CASSTRQGMGTDTEAFF.

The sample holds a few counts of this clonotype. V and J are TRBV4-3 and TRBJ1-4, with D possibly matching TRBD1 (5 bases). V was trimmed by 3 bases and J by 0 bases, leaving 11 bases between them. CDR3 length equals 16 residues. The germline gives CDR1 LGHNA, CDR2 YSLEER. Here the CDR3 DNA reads TGCGCCAGCAGCCAGAGCCCACAGGCAACTAATGAAAAACTGTTTTTT. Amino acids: CASSQSPQATNEKLFF.

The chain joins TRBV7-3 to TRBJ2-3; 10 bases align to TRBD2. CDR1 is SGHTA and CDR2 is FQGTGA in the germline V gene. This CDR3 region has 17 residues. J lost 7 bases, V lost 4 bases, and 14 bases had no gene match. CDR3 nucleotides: TGTGCCAGCAGCTCCCTTTTACTAGCGGGAACCCTTCATACGCAGTATTTT. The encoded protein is CASSSLLLAGTLHTQYF.

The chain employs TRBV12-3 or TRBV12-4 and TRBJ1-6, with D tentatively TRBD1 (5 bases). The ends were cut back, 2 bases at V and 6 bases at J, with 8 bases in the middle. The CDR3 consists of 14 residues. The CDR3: CASSLQGFNSPLHF. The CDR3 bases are TGTGCCAGCAGTTTACAGGGTTTTAATTCACCCCTCCACTTT.

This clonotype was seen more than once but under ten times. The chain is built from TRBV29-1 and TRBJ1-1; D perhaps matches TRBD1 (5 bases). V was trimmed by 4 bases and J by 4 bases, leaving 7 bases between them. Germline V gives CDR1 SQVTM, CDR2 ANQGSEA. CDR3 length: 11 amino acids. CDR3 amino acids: CSVVGPTEAFF. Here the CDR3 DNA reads TGCAGCGTTGTGGGACCCACTGAAGCTTTCTTT.

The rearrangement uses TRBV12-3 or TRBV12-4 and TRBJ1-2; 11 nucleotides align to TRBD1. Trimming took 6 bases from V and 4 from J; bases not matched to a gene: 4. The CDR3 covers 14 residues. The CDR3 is CASRDRGRTYGYTF. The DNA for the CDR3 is TGTGCCAGCAGGGACAGGGGGCGGACCTATGGCTACACCTTC.

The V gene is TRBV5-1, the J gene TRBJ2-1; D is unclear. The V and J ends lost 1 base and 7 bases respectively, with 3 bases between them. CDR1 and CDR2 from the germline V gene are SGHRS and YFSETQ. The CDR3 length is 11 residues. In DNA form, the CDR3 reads TGCGCCAGCAGCTTGAAGAATGAGCAGTTCTTC. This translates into CASSLKNEQFF.

The CDR3 DNA reads TGTGCCAGCAGTGCCCTGACAGGGGTTGGCAATCAGCCCCAGCATTTT. It encodes CASSALTGVGNQPQHF. J is TRBJ1-5 and V is TRBV12-3 or TRBV12-4, with 8 bases lining up with TRBD1. The CDR3 covers 16 residues. Trimming took 5 bases from V and 2 from J; bases not matched to a gene: 8.

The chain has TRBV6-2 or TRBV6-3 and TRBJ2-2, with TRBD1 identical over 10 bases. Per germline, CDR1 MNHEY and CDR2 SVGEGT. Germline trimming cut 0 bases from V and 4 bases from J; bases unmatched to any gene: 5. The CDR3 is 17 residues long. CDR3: CASSYSSRTGGTGELFF. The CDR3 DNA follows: TGTGCCAGCAGTTACTCGAGTAGGACAGGGGGCACCGGGGAGCTGTTTTTT.

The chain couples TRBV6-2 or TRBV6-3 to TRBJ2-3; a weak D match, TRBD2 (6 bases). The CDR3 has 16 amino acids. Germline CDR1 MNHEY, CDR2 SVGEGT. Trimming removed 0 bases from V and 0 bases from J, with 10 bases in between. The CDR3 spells CASSYSRRESTDTQYF. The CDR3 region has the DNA TGTGCCAGCAGTTACTCGAGACGGGAGAGCACAGATACGCAGTATTTT.